Listed here are 8 T cell receptor beta chains from one sample, sequenced in a study of T cell responses to AZD1222 COVID-19 vaccine. Using immunoSEQ multiplex PCR, the repertoire was profiled, and TCRdb retains in-frame clones only, with some absent. The sample consists of about 150,000 clones, more than 75% of them appearing once. The sample in question was peripheral blood, obtained on day 0 of AZD1222 vaccination. All receptors come from an adult in good health.

This chain links TRBV6-2 or TRBV6-3 with TRBJ2-7; 13 bases fit TRBD2. The CDR3 loop spans 19 amino acids. Germline V gives CDR1 MNHEY, CDR2 SVGEGT. With 2 bases clipped from V and 0 bases from J, the junction kept 10 bases outside the gene matches. CDR3 sequence: CASSYGLAGALRGSYEQYF. CDR3 DNA: TGTGCCAGCAGTTACGGACTAGCGGGGGCTCTTCGGGGCTCCTACGAGCAGTACTTC.

The chain couples TRBV3-1 (or the pseudogene TRBV3-2) to TRBJ2-4; D not certain. V dropped 1 base and J dropped 5 bases, with 6 bases sitting between them. The CDR3 extends over 13 amino acids. Germline loops: CDR1 LGHDT, CDR2 YNNKEL (reference sequence). The CDR3: CASSQAAENIQYF. The CDR3 nucleotides read TGTGCCAGCAGCCAAGCGGCGGAAAACATTCAGTACTTC.

Many counts were recorded for this clone. The V gene is TRBV7-9, the J gene TRBJ2-7, with D maybe TRBD2 (5 bases). The V gene lost 7 bases and the J gene lost 7 bases, with 17 bases spanning the gap. Germline V lookup: CDR1 SEHNR, CDR2 FQNEAQ (reference sequence). The CDR3 is made up of 13 amino acids. The CDR3 DNA follows: TGTGCCAGCATCTCGCTTGCCGAGGGAGAGCAGTACTTC. Protein sequence: CASISLAEGEQYF.

The chain has TRBV19 and TRBJ1-5, with 8 bases fitting TRBD1. V was pared by 4 bases and J by 3 bases, with 5 bases of the junction left unmatched. Germline loops: CDR1 LNHDA, CDR2 SQIVND (reference sequence). The CDR3 is 15 amino acids. The CDR3 bases are TGTGCCAGTAGTACCATGACAGGGGTCAATCAGCCCCAGCATTTT. Its translation is CASSTMTGVNQPQHF.

This clone was seen a handful of times. The chain links TRBV6-2 or TRBV6-3 to TRBJ2-7; the D gene is possibly TRBD1 (5 bases). The CDR3 extends over 13 amino acids. Germline assignment: CDR1 MNHEY and CDR2 SVGEGT. V shed 5 bases and J shed 5 bases, with 13 bases lying between them. CDR3 protein: CASSTIVRDEQYF. The CDR3 coding sequence is TGTGCCAGCAGTACTATAGTCAGGGACGAGCAGTACTTC.

The J gene is TRBJ2-7, the V gene TRBV19; D is possibly TRBD2 (6 bases). The V gene's germline CDR1 is LNHDA and CDR2 SQIVND (reference sequence). This CDR3 is built from 13 residues. V dropped 9 bases and J dropped 6 bases, with 18 bases sitting between them. CDR3 sequence reads: CASGSLTRSEQYF. CDR3 DNA sequence: TGTGCCAGCGGGAGCTTAACTCGGTCCGAGCAGTACTTC.

The V and J genes are TRBV18 and TRBJ2-3; 9 nucleotides match TRBD2. This CDR3 comprises 20 residues. Unmatched junction bases numbered 16, after V lost 3 bases and J lost 0 bases. CDR1 is KGHSH, CDR2 LQKENI, per germline. CDR3 protein: CASSPRSGRQGTTSTDTQYF. CDR3 sequence (DNA): TGTGCCAGCTCACCCCGGAGCGGGAGGCAAGGAACTACTAGCACAGATACGCAGTATTTT.

The rearrangement joins TRBV11-2 to TRBJ1-1; no reliable D call. This CDR3 has 15 residues. V shed 1 base and J shed 1 base, with 10 bases lying between them. Germline lookup yields CDR1 SGHAT and CDR2 FQNNGV. This chain's CDR3 is CASSLGYSSNTEAFF. For the CDR3, the DNA is TGTGCCAGCAGCTTAGGTTACAGTTCGAACACTGAAGCTTTCTTT.